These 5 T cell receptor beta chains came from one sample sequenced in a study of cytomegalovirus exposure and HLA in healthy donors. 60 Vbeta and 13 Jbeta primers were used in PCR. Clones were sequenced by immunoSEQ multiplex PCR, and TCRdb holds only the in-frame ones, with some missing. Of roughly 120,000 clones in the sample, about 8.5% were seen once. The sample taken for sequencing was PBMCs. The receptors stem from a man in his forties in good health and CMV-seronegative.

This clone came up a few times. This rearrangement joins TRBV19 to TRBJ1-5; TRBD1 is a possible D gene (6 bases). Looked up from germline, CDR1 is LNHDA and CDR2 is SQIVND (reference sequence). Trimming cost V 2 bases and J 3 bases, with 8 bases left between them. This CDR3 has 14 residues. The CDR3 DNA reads TGTGCCAGTAGTATACAGGGGTTCAATCAGCCCCAGCATTTT. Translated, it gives CASSIQGFNQPQHF.

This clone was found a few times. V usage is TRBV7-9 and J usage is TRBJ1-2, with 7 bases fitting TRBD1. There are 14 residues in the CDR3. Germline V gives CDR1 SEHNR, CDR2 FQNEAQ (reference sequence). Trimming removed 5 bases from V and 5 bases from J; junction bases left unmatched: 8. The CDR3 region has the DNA TGTGCCAGCAGCACCCTGACAGGGTCGTATGGCTACACCTTC. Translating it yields CASSTLTGSYGYTF.

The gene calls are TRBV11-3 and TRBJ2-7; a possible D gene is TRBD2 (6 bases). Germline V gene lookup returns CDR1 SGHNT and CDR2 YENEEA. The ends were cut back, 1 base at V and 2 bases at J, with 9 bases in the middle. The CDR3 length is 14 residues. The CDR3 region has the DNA TGTGCCAGCAGCTTAGGGGGGGTTCCCTACGAGCAGTACTTC. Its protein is CASSLGGVPYEQYF.

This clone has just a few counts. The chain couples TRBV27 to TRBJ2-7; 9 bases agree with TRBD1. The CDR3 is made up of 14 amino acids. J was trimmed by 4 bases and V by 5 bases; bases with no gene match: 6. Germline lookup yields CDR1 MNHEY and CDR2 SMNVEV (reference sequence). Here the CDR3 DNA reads TGTGCCAGCAGTCGCCGGGACAGGGTATACGAGCAGTACTTC. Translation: CASSRRDRVYEQYF.

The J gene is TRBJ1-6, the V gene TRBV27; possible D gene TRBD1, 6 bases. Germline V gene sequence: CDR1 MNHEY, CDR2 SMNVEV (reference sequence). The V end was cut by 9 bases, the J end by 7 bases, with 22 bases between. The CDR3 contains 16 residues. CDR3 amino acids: CASQFGGADGNSPLHF. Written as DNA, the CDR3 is TGTGCCAGTCAATTCGGGGGGGCGGACGGGAATTCACCCCTCCACTTT.